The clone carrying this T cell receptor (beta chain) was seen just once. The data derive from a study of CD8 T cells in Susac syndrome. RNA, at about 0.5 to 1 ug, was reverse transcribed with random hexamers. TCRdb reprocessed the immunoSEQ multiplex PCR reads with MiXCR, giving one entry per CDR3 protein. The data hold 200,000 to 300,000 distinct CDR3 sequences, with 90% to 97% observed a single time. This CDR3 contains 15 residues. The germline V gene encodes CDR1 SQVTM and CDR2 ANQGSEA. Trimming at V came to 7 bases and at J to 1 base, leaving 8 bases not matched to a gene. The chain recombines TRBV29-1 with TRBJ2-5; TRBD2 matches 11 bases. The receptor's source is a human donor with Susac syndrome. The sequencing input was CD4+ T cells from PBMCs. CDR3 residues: CSAGPGLAVQETQYF. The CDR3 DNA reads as TGCAGCGCAGGCCCGGGACTAGCGGTCCAAGAGACCCAGTACTTC.